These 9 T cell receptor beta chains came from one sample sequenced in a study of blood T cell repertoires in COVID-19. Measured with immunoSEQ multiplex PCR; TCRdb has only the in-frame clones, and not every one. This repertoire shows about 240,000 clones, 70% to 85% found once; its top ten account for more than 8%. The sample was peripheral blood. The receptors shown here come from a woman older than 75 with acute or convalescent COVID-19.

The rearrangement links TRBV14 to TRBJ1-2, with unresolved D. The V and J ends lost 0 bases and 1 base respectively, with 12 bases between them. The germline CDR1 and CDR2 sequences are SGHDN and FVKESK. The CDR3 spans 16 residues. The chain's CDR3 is CASSQDLGAFNYGYTF. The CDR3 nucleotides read TGTGCCAGCAGCCAAGATCTTGGTGCGTTTAACTATGGCTACACCTTC.

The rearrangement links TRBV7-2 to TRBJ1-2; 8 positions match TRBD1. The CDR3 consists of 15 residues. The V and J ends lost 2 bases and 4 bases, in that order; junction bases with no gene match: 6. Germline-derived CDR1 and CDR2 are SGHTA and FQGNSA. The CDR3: CASSLPGTGLYGYTF. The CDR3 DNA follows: TGTGCCAGCAGCTTACCGGGGACAGGACTCTATGGCTACACCTTC.

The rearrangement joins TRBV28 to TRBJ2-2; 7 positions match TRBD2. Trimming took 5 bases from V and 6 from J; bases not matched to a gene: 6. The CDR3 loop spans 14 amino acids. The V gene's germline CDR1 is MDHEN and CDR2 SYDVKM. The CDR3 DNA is TGTGCCAGCAGTGGGGGACTACCGCCCGGGGAGCTGTTTTTT. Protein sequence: CASSGGLPPGELFF.

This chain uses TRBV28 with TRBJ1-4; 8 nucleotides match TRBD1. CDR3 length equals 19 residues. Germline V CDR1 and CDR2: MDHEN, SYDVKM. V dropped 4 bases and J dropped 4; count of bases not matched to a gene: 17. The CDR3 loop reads CASSYGDRRSNLYNEKLFF. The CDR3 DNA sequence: TGTGCCAGCAGTTACGGGGACAGGAGAAGTAATCTTTATAATGAAAAACTGTTTTTT. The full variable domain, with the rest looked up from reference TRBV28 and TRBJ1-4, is DVKVTQSSRYLVKRTGEKVFLECVQDMDHENMFWYRQDPGLGLRLIYFSYDVKMKEKGDIPEGYSVSREKKERFSLILESASTNQTSMYLCASSYGDRRSNLYNEKLFFGSGTQLSVL.

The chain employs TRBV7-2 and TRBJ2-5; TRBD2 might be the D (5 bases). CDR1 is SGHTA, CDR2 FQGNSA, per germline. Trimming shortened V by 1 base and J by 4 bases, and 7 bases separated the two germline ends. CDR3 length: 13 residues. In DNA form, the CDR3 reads TGTGCCAGCAGCTTAGGGACTGTAGAGACCCAGTACTTC. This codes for CASSLGTVETQYF.

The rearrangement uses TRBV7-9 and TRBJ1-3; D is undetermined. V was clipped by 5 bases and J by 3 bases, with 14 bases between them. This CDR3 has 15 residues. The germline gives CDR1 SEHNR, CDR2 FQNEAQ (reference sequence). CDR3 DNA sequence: TGTGCCAGCAGCCCCTCAGGAGGGAATGGAAACACCATATATTTT. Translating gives CASSPSGGNGNTIYF.

The CDR3 coding sequence is TGTGCCAGCAGCGTAGGACAGGGTTTAAATTCACCCCTCCACTTT. Its translation: CASSVGQGLNSPLHF. The rearrangement links TRBV9 to TRBJ1-6; 7 bases match TRBD1. The germline gives CDR1 SGDLS, CDR2 YYNGEE. V trimming: 0 bases; J trimming: 7 bases; junction bases outside the gene matches: 4. The length of the CDR3 is 15 residues.

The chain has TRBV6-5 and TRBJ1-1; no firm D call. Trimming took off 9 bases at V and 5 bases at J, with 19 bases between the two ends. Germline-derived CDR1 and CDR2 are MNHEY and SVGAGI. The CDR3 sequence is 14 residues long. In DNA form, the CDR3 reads TGTGCCAGTTTTGGACGGGGAGAGTGGACTGAAGCTTTCTTT. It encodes CASFGRGEWTEAFF.

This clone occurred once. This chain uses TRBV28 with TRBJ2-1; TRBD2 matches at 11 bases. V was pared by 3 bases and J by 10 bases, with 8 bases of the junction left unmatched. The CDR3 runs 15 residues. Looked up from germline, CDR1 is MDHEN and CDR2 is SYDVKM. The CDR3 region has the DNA TGTGCCAGCAGTTTCTCGACTAGCGGGGTTGGGGAGCAGTTCTTC. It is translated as CASSFSTSGVGEQFF.